The 3 T cell receptor beta chains below were found in one sample sequenced in a study of T cells in Graves' hyperthyroidism and ophthalmopathy (dated by TCRdb to between 2018 and 2020). Library creation used multiplex PCR. The listed sequencing device is Illumina HiSeq 2000. Amplification of TCR beta CDR3 regions was carried out from RNA transcripts. The first round of RT-PCR for the TCR CDR3 was performed with the HTBI primer set and the Qiagen OneStep RT-PCR kit. TCRdb redid the processing of the public reads, applying fastp at Q25 and MiXCR, and retained in-frame beta chains. Rows with a matching CDR3 protein are joined into one entry that keeps the most common DNA and genes. Counted in this sample were a few hundred thousand distinct CDR3 sequences; roughly 19% of them appeared once. The top ten hold less than 45% of the sample. The sequencing sample was made of blood. The receptors were sampled from a man aged 50 to 59 with Graves' ophthalmopathy.

This clonotype was counted between two and nine times. V and J are TRBV4-1 and TRBJ1-1; no definite D call. Germline V CDR1 and CDR2: MGHRA, YSYEKL. There are 15 residues in the CDR3. V was cut by 0 bases and J by 1 base, with 9 bases left in between. In DNA, the CDR3 is TGCGCCAGCAGCCAAGAGGTTCTGAAGAACACTGAAGCTTTCTTT. This sequence encodes CASSQEVLKNTEAFF.

At least ten counts were recorded for this clonotype. J is TRBJ2-5 and V is TRBV11-2; 9 positions agree with TRBD2. Germline V gene sequence: CDR1 SGHAT, CDR2 FQNNGV. V dropped 6 bases and J dropped 4; count of bases not matched to a gene: 9. CDR3 length: 15 amino acids. CDR3 loop: CASRGLKREVETQYF. CDR3 sequence (DNA): TGTGCCAGCAGAGGGCTTAAGCGGGAGGTAGAGACCCAGTACTTC.

This clonotype was counted many times. The chain is built from TRBV3-1 and TRBJ2-1, with D unclear. The V and J ends lost 4 bases and 7 bases respectively, with 11 bases between them. In germline, CDR1 is LGHDT, CDR2 YNNKEL (reference sequence). CDR3 length equals 13 residues. This chain's CDR3 is CASSPHNGNEQFF. Written as DNA, the CDR3 is TGTGCCAGCAGCCCCCATAACGGGAATGAGCAGTTCTTC.